These 25 T cell receptor beta chains were all obtained from the same sample, sequenced in a study of glioma-infiltrating T cells. Amplification of TCR alpha and beta CDR3 regions from RNA used iRepertoire nested multiplex PCR. TCRdb re-called the multiplex PCR reads through MiXCR, storing one row per CDR3 protein. There are around 350,000 distinct CDR3 sequences in the sample; approximately 42% occur only once, and more than 10% lies in the top ten. Sequencing used glioma tissue, nonneoplastic brain tissue, or PBMCs (not recorded which). The receptors shown here come from a human donor with low-grade glioma or glioblastoma, undergoing nonglioma brain surgery, or in good health (not recorded which).

In the case of this clonotype: This may be a read error, as it is one base from a much larger clone. The gene calls are TRBV6-2 or TRBV6-3 and TRBJ2-1; unclear D gene. CDR1 and CDR2 from the germline V gene are MNHEY and SVGEGT. The CDR3 length is 13 residues. The CDR3 here is CASRPDGYNEEFF. The CDR3 coding sequence is TGTGCCAGCAGACCGGACGGCTACAATGAGGAGTTCTTC.

About this clonotype: This may arise from a read error, as a much more abundant clone is one base away. The chain links TRBV28 to TRBJ2-3; 10 bases map to TRBD2. There are 18 residues in the CDR3. Unmatched junction bases numbered 12, after V lost 3 bases and J lost 3 bases. Germline values: CDR1 MDHEN, CDR2 SYDVKM. The chain's CDR3 is CASSFRLAGDLRTDTQYF. The CDR3 DNA is TGTGCCAGCAGTTTCCGTCTAGCGGGAGACTTGAGGACAGATACGCAGTATTTT.

The rearrangement uses TRBV20-1 and TRBJ2-1; a weak D match, TRBD2 (7 bases). V gave up 5 bases and J gave up 10 bases, with 21 bases separating them. Germline V gives CDR1 DFQATT, CDR2 SNEGSKA (reference sequence). The CDR3 covers 14 residues. The CDR3 nucleotides are TGCAGTGCTCTTGTGGGAGGGCCCCAGGGGGAGCAGTTCTTC. Its protein is CSALVGGPQGEQFF.

This clonotype was detected once. This chain links TRBV4-1 with TRBJ1-5; D might be TRBD1 (6 bases). The CDR3 spans 15 residues. The V end was cut by 0 bases, the J end by 6 bases, with 12 bases between. Germline CDR1 reads MGHRA; CDR2 reads YSYEKL. The CDR3 DNA reads TGCGCCAGCAGCCAAGAAAGGGGGGCCGGTCAGCCCCAGCATTTT. This encodes CASSQERGAGQPQHF.

Concerning this clonotype: A read error is possible here, since a much larger clone lies one base away. V and J are TRBV6-2 or TRBV6-3 and TRBJ2-7, with D maybe TRBD2 (5 bases). The V end was cut by 5 bases, the J end by 5 bases, with 19 bases between. The CDR3 covers 15 residues. The germline CDR1 and CDR2 sequences are MNHEY and SVGEGT. The CDR3 reads CASSEPPRVSDEQYF. The CDR3 DNA reads TGTGCCAGCAGTGAGCCCCCCCGGGTTAGCGACGAGCAGTACTTC.

The V gene is TRBV20-1, the J gene TRBJ1-2, with D possibly matching TRBD1 (5 bases). The CDR3 length is 14 residues. Per the germline V gene, CDR1 is DFQATT and CDR2 is SNEGSKA (reference sequence). The germline V and J ends were trimmed by 2 bases and 4 bases, with 14 bases remaining between them. CDR3 residues: CSARSREEVYGYTF. The CDR3 region has the DNA TGCAGTGCTAGATCCAGGGAGGAAGTCTATGGCTACACCTTC.

This clonotype was seen a few times. This rearrangement joins TRBV2 to TRBJ1-5; D is perhaps TRBD1 (5 bases). The CDR3 totals 14 residues. V was trimmed by 3 bases and J by 5 bases, leaving 11 bases between them. Germline CDR1 SNHLY, CDR2 FYNNEI. The CDR3 coding sequence is TGTGCCAGCAGTGATGAGGGAGGGGATCAGCCCCAGCATTTT. It translates to CASSDEGGDQPQHF.

The chain employs TRBV5-4 and TRBJ1-3; no reliable D call. V shed 3 bases and J shed 0 bases, with 13 bases lying between them. Germline V gene sequence: CDR1 SGHNT, CDR2 YYREEE (reference sequence). The length of the CDR3 is 16 residues. The CDR3: CASSSRAGLSGNTIYF. CDR3 bases: TGTGCCAGCAGCTCGCGGGCCGGACTCTCTGGAAACACCATATATTTT.

This clonotype was observed many times. The V call is TRBV27, the J call TRBJ2-7; perhaps D is TRBD1 or TRBD2 (6 bases each). Germline-derived CDR1 and CDR2 are MNHEY and SMNVEV (reference sequence). Trimming pared 3 bases from V and 1 base from J, leaving 13 bases between. CDR3 length: 15 amino acids. The CDR3 nucleotides read TGTGCCAGCAGTTTGGAGGGGGGCAGGTCCTACGAGCAGTACTTC. Encoded protein: CASSLEGGRSYEQYF.

Of note for this clonotype: It may be a read error: a sequence one base away is much more abundant. The rearrangement uses TRBV28 and TRBJ1-5; D gene ambiguous. Germline V gives CDR1 MDHEN, CDR2 SYDVKM. The CDR3 spans 15 residues. CDR3 amino acids: CASSFPQAGNQPKHF. DNA for the CDR3: TGTGCCAGCAGTTTCCCCCAGGCAGGCAATCAGCCCAAGCATTTT.

This clonotype was found many times. The V gene is TRBV27, the J gene TRBJ1-1, with D uncertain. V lost 0 bases, J lost 4 bases, and 6 bases lay in between. Germline lookup yields CDR1 MNHEY and CDR2 SMNVEV (reference sequence). The CDR3 runs 13 residues. The CDR3 is CASSLSLVTEAFF. The CDR3 nucleotides read TGTGCCAGCAGTTTATCGCTGGTCACTGAAGCTTTCTTT.

The chain joins TRBV3-1 to TRBJ2-1; 8 bases line up with TRBD1. The junction had 10 bases not matched to a gene; V was cut back by 8 bases and J by 4 bases. There are 15 residues in the CDR3. CDR1 and CDR2 (germline): LGHDT, YNNKEL (reference sequence). The CDR3 sequence is CASGTTGQVYNEQFF. The CDR3 DNA is TGTGCCAGCGGTACTACGGGACAGGTTTACAATGAGCAGTTCTTC.

The V call is TRBV7-8, the J call TRBJ2-7, with D possibly being TRBD1 (5 bases). The ends were cut back, 1 base at V and 3 bases at J, with 16 bases in the middle. Per the germline V gene, CDR1 is SGHVS and CDR2 is FQNEAQ. The CDR3 is 16 residues long. For the CDR3, the DNA is TGTGCCAGCAGCTTAGTCTTATCAGGGCTCTTCTACGAGCAGTACTTC. Translating it yields CASSLVLSGLFYEQYF.

The CDR3 coding sequence is TGTGCCAGCAGCTTAGGAAGTTTCAGGACTAACTATGGCTACACCTTC. It encodes CASSLGSFRTNYGYTF. The V gene is TRBV11-2, the J gene TRBJ1-2, with D uncertain. V gave up 1 base and J gave up 0 bases, with 12 bases separating them. Germline loops: CDR1 SGHAT, CDR2 FQNNGV. This CDR3 contains 16 residues.

The chain employs TRBV20-1 and TRBJ1-3; 8 bases are shared with TRBD1. This CDR3 contains 15 residues. CDR1 is DFQATT, CDR2 SNEGSKA, per germline (reference sequence). With 4 bases clipped from V and 4 bases from J, the junction kept 9 bases outside the gene matches. CDR3 coding DNA: TGCAGTGCTACTCTCCCTTGGACAGGGGGAAACACCATATATTTT. Translating it yields CSATLPWTGGNTIYF.

The chain carries TRBV5-6 and TRBJ2-1; unclear D gene. The CDR3 is 14 amino acids. The germline gives CDR1 SGHDT, CDR2 YYEEEE. V was pared by 4 bases and J by 1 base, with 9 bases between. DNA of the CDR3: TGTGCCAGCAGCCCACGGTGGTCCTACAATGAGCAGTTCTTC. This translates into CASSPRWSYNEQFF.

This clonotype was detected many times. The chain employs TRBV28 and TRBJ2-7, with TRBD1 as a possible D gene (5 bases). V lost 6 bases and J lost 4, with 13 bases in between. Germline CDR1 MDHEN, CDR2 SYDVKM. The CDR3 is 13 residues long. The CDR3 protein is CASRGQGNYEQYF. The CDR3 DNA reads TGTGCCAGCAGGGGGCAGGGAAATTACGAGCAGTACTTC.

This clonotype was counted only a few times. J is TRBJ1-2 and V is TRBV28; 7 bases align to TRBD1. This CDR3 comprises 15 residues. Germline V gene sequence: CDR1 MDHEN, CDR2 SYDVKM. With 3 bases clipped from V and 0 bases from J, the junction kept 4 bases outside the gene matches. CDR3 nucleotide sequence: TGTGCCAGCAGTTTCCGGGACAGACCTAACTATGGCTACACCTTC. The encoded protein is CASSFRDRPNYGYTF.

This clonotype was detected ten times or more. The chain carries TRBV4-2 and TRBJ2-1; 7 bases are a match to TRBD1. Trimming at V came to 3 bases and at J to 5 bases, leaving 4 bases not matched to a gene. The germline V gene has CDR1 LGHNA and CDR2 YNFKEQ. The CDR3 has 14 residues. The CDR3 bases are TGTGCCAGCAGCCATAGGGACAGCCACAATGAGCAGTTCTTC. It encodes CASSHRDSHNEQFF.

Regarding this clonotype: The junction differs from germline at one of its ends, possibly a read error. The gene calls are TRBV28 and TRBJ2-7; tentatively, D is TRBD2 (5 bases). The germline V gene encodes CDR1 MDHEN and CDR2 SYDVKM. The length of the CDR3 is 13 residues. The CDR3 DNA is TGTGTCAGCAGCCAACCCGGACTGTACGAGCAGTACTTC. Translating gives CVSSQPGLYEQYF.

This clonotype was recorded a few times. The J gene is TRBJ2-3, the V gene TRBV7-9, with D perhaps TRBD2 (5 bases). CDR3 length: 17 residues. Per germline, CDR1 SEHNR and CDR2 FQNEAQ (reference sequence). V lost 5 bases and J 3 bases, leaving 21 bases between the germline ends. In DNA, the CDR3 is TGTGCCAGCAGCCTACCCTGGGGTGGGAGAAGAACAGATACGCAGTATTTT. Its protein product is CASSLPWGGRRTDTQYF.

Turning to this clonotype: No conserved phenylalanine or tryptophan ends this CDR3, so it is likely a read error. The gene calls are TRBV20-1 and TRBJ2-7; 7 bases agree with TRBD2. Germline CDR1 DFQATT, CDR2 SNEGSKA (reference sequence). The V segment lost 4 bases and the J segment 3 bases; nucleotides outside the gene matches: 6. The CDR3 totals 13 residues. The CDR3 sequence is CSATSGNNYEQYS. CDR3 bases: TGCAGTGCTACTAGCGGAAACAACTACGAGCAGTACTCC.

The rearrangement uses TRBV7-2 and TRBJ2-5; the D gene is possibly TRBD1 (6 bases). The germline V gene encodes CDR1 SGHTA and CDR2 FQGNSA. The CDR3 has 15 amino acids. The ends were cut back, 5 bases at V and 1 base at J, with 14 bases in the middle. CDR3 coding DNA: TGTGCCAGCAGCGCACTATACAGGGTCCAAGAGACCCAGTACTTC. It codes for CASSALYRVQETQYF.

This clonotype turned up a few times. The V call is TRBV6-1, the J call TRBJ2-7; D possibly corresponds to TRBD1 (6 bases). V was cut by 5 bases and J by 0 bases, with 14 bases left in between. The CDR3 covers 15 residues. Germline-derived CDR1 and CDR2 are MNHNS and SASEGT. Written as DNA, the CDR3 is TGTGCCAGCAGTACCCGGACAGTGAGCTCCTACGAGCAGTACTTC. It is translated as CASSTRTVSSYEQYF.

As to this clonotype: A read error is likely, as this CDR3 ends without the conserved phenylalanine or tryptophan. This chain uses TRBV6-5 with TRBJ1-1; D is uncertain. Looked up from germline, CDR1 is MNHEY and CDR2 is SVGAGI. V lost 2 bases to trimming and J lost 6 bases, with 7 bases between them. The CDR3 covers 12 residues. CDR3 residues: CASSYPYAEAFL. CDR3 bases: TGTGCCAGCAGTTACCCCTACGCTGAAGCTTTCCTT.